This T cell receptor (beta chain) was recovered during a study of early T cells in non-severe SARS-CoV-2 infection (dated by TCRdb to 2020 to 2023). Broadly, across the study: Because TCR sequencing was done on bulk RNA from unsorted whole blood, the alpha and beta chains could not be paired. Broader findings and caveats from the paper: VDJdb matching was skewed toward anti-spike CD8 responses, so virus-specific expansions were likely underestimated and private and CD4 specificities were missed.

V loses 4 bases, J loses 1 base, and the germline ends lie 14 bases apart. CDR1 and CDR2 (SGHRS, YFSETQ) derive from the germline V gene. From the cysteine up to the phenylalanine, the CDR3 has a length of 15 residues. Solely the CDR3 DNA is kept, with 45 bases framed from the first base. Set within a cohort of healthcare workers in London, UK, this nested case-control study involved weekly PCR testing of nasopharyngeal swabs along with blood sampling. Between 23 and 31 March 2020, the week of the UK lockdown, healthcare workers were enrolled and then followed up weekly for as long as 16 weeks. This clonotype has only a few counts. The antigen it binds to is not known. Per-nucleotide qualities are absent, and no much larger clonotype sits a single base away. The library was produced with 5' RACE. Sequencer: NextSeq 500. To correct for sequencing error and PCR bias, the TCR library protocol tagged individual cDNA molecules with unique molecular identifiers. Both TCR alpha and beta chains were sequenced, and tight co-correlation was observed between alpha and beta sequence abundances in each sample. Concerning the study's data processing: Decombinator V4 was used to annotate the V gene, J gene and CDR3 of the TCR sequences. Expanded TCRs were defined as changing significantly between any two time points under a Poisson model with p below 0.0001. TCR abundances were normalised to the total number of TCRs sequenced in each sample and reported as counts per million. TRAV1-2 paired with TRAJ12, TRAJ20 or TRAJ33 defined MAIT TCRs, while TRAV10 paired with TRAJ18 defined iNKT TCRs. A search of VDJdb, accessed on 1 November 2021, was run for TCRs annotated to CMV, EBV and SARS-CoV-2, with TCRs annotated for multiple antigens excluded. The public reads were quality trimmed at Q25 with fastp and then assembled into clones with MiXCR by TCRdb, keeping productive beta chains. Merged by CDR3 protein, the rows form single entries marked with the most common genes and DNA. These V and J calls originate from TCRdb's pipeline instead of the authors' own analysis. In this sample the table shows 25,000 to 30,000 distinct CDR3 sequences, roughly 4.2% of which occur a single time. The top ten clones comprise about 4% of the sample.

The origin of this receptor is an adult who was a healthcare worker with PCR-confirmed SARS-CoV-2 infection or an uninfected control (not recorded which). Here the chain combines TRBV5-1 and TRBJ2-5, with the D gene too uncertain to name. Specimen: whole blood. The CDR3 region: CASSLRQASQETQYF. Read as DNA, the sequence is TGCGCCAGCAGCCTCCGGCAGGCTTCCCAAGAGACCCAGTACTTC.